A single sample gave rise to the 15 T cell receptor beta chains below, sequenced in a study of Ad26.COV2.S vaccination and SARS-CoV-2 variants (dated by TCRdb to the early 2020s). Receptors were amplified or captured by the immunoSEQ multiplex PCR assay. TCRdb's version of the immuneACCESS table is confined to in-frame rearrangements and falls short of the full clone set. An unresolved V gene accounts for under half of the shortfall where checked; the remainder is of unknown origin. The sample includes under 250,000 clones, with approximately 90% observed a single time. The top ten clones comprise nearly 3% of the sample. The treatment or condition label, read with the paper, signifies: 15 to 20 received Ad26.COV2.S at low or high dose, single or two shots; 5 received placebo; per-sample allocation not given. Repertoires of vaccine and placebo recipients were sequenced from samples collected on day 63 after the first injection.

The specimen comprised peripheral blood, sampled in a trial of Ad26.COV2.S vaccine versus placebo. The origin of the receptors is a person between 18 and 65 years old who received the Ad26.COV2.S COVID-19 vaccine or a placebo.

The rearrangement links TRBV10-3 to TRBJ2-2; the D gene is possibly TRBD1 (6 bases). CDR1 is ENHRY, CDR2 SYGVKD, per germline. Trimming took 6 bases from V and 5 from J, leaving 10 bases between them. This CDR3 contains 13 residues. The CDR3 spells CAIRRTGTGELFF. Here the CDR3 DNA reads TGTGCCATCAGGAGAACAGGGACCGGGGAGCTGTTTTTT.

This clone occurred a few times. The genes are TRBV10-1 and TRBJ2-2; 10 nucleotides line up with TRBD1. Germline loops: CDR1 WNHNN, CDR2 SYGVQD (reference sequence). The CDR3 has 16 amino acids. The V gene end was trimmed by 2 bases and the J gene end by 7 bases; junction bases not matched to a gene: 7. This chain's CDR3 is CASSEPGQGINGELFF. The CDR3 nucleotides read TGCGCCAGCAGTGAGCCGGGACAGGGGATTAACGGGGAGCTGTTTTTT.

This clone was recorded once. The CDR3 here is CASSSLLGLLYF. The CDR3 DNA is TGTGCCAGCAGTTCATTGCTGGGGCTCCTGTACTTC. The chain recombines TRBV12-3 or TRBV12-4 with TRBJ2-5, with a possible D match to TRBD1 (5 bases). The CDR3 totals 12 residues. The germline V and J ends were trimmed by 4 bases and 13 bases, with 16 bases remaining between them.

This clone has only one observation. V is TRBV28 and J is TRBJ1-1, with D tentatively TRBD1 (6 bases). Germline V gives CDR1 MDHEN, CDR2 SYDVKM. The CDR3 covers 16 residues. The V gene lost 2 bases and the J gene lost 1 base, with 14 bases spanning the gap. The CDR3 region has the DNA TGTGCCAGCAGTTTAGAAAGGGGGGCAGGGAACACTGAAGCTTTCTTT. It translates to CASSLERGAGNTEAFF.

This clone was observed a single time. This chain joins TRBV7-8 and TRBJ1-3, with a possible D match to TRBD1 (5 bases). The CDR3 length is 15 residues. Per the germline V gene, CDR1 is SGHVS and CDR2 is FQNEAQ. V was pared by 7 bases and J by 0 bases, with 13 bases between. The CDR3 bases are TGTGCCAGCACCCCGGGACTTTACTCTGGAAACACCATATATTTT. This sequence encodes CASTPGLYSGNTIYF.

The gene calls are TRBV3-1 (or the pseudogene TRBV3-2) and TRBJ1-4, with 7 bases matching TRBD1. Looked up from germline, CDR1 is LGHDT and CDR2 is YNNKEL (reference sequence). Trimming at V came to 1 base and at J to 7 bases, leaving 6 bases not matched to a gene. The CDR3 is 15 residues long. The CDR3 here is CASSQVVAGGEKLFF. The CDR3 region has the DNA TGTGCCAGCAGCCAAGTGGTGGCAGGGGGTGAAAAACTGTTTTTT.

The DNA for the CDR3 is TGTGCCTGGACCAGACAGGCGATAACGGGATCACCCCTCCACTTT. As protein: CAWTRQAITGSPLHF. The J gene is TRBJ1-6, the V gene TRBV30; possible D gene TRBD1, 6 bases. From germline, CDR1 is GTSNPN and CDR2 SVGIG (reference sequence). Trimming took off 4 bases at V and 10 bases at J, with 20 bases between the two ends. This CDR3 has 15 amino acids.

This clone was seen ten or more times. The V gene is TRBV12-3 or TRBV12-4, the J gene TRBJ2-7; a weak D match, TRBD1 (6 bases). V was clipped by 7 bases and J by 6 bases, with 16 bases between them. This CDR3 has 13 residues. The CDR3 sequence is CASTSMGAPEQYF. The CDR3 coding sequence is TGTGCCAGCACCTCAATGGGGGCGCCCGAGCAGTACTTC.

The chain is built from TRBV3-1 (or the pseudogene TRBV3-2) and TRBJ1-3; no definite D call. The CDR3 extends over 16 amino acids. Germline V gene sequence: CDR1 LGHDT, CDR2 YNNKEL (reference sequence). V was trimmed by 1 base and J by 0 bases, leaving 10 bases between them. CDR3 loop: CASSQVLGNSGNTIYF. The CDR3 nucleotides read TGTGCCAGCAGCCAAGTTCTGGGGAACTCTGGAAACACCATATATTTT.

This clone is a singleton in its sample. This chain joins TRBV27 and TRBJ1-6; 7 nucleotides match TRBD1. V was clipped by 2 bases and J by 6 bases; unmatched bases: 4. This CDR3 contains 15 residues. Germline CDR1 MNHEY, CDR2 SMNVEV (reference sequence). CDR3 region: CASSLRTGVNSPLHF. Here the CDR3 DNA reads TGTGCCAGCAGTTTACGTACAGGGGTTAATTCACCCCTCCACTTT.

The chain joins TRBV7-9 to TRBJ1-4; 12 bases are shared with TRBD1. The germline CDR1 and CDR2 sequences are SEHNR and FQNEAQ (reference sequence). The CDR3 sequence is 16 residues long. Trimming removed 5 bases from V and 2 bases from J; junction bases left unmatched: 3. The CDR3 region has the DNA TGTGCCAGCAGCGCGGGACAGGGGGCGACTAATGAAAAACTGTTTTTT. The encoded protein is CASSAGQGATNEKLFF.

This clone was counted once. The chain is built from TRBV7-2 and TRBJ2-7; tentatively, D is TRBD2 (6 bases). V lost 1 base to trimming and J lost 0 bases, with 13 bases between them. This CDR3 is built from 16 residues. The germline V gene has CDR1 SGHTA and CDR2 FQGNSA. Here the CDR3 DNA reads TGTGCCAGCAGCTTAGATGGCGGGGTGAGCTCCTACGAGCAGTACGTC. Amino acids: CASSLDGGVSSYEQYV.

V gene TRBV18 combines with J gene TRBJ2-3, with 9 bases identical to TRBD1. Germline-derived CDR1 and CDR2 are KGHSH and LQKENI. V lost 5 bases, J lost 9 bases, and 9 bases stayed unmatched. The CDR3 has 14 residues. The CDR3: CASSASGQGATQYF. DNA of the CDR3: TGTGCCAGCTCAGCCTCGGGACAGGGTGCAACGCAGTATTTT.

Concerning this clone: The junction differs from germline at one of its ends, possibly a read error. This chain uses TRBV7-2 with TRBJ2-7; 8 nucleotides match TRBD2. Looked up from germline, CDR1 is SGHTA and CDR2 is FQGNSA. The CDR3 extends over 14 amino acids. Written as DNA, the CDR3 is TGTGCCAGCAGCCGTAGCGGGACCTCCCACGAGCAGTACTTC. It codes for CASSRSGTSHEQYF.

This chain uses TRBV9 with TRBJ1-1, with 8 positions matching TRBD1. With V trimmed by 3 bases and J by 0 bases, 4 bases remained unmatched. Germline-derived CDR1 and CDR2 are SGDLS and YYNGEE. The CDR3 sequence is 15 residues long. As DNA, the CDR3 is TGTGCCAGCAGCGGACAGGGGCAACTGAACACTGAAGCTTTCTTT. Residues: CASSGQGQLNTEAFF.